Presented here are 28 T cell receptor beta chains from one specimen sequenced in a study of blood T cell repertoires in COVID-19 (dated by TCRdb to the early 2020s). The library relied on the immunoSEQ multiplex PCR assay. The table comes from immuneACCESS by way of TCRdb, which keeps in-frame sequences with V and J called. Part of the clones is missing from these tables; in studies checked, under half for an unresolved V gene and the rest for unknown reasons. The sample yields 85,000 to 120,000 clones; roughly 92% were counted once. The top ten constitute under 2% of the sample. Sequencing was carried out using peripheral blood. Receptors were obtained from a woman aged 50 to 60 with COVID-19, enrolled during active disease.

The CDR3, as DNA: TGCGCCAGCAGCTTTGCCGGGAAAGCCTCCTACAATGAGCAGTTCTTC. Encoded protein: CASSFAGKASYNEQFF. This chain links TRBV5-1 with TRBJ2-1, with TRBD2 as a possible D gene (5 bases). V dropped 2 bases and J dropped 0 bases, with 12 bases sitting between them. The germline gives CDR1 SGHRS, CDR2 YFSETQ. The CDR3 covers 16 residues.

CDR3 residues: CASSQDIGGLDGYTF. Written as DNA, the CDR3 is TGCGCCAGCAGCCAAGATATCGGGGGGCTTGATGGCTACACCTTC. This chain links TRBV4-3 with TRBJ1-2; TRBD1 might be the D (6 bases). CDR1 LGHNA and CDR2 YSLEER come from the germline V gene. This CDR3 region has 15 residues. V lost 0 bases, J lost 6 bases, and 14 bases lay in between.

The chain uses TRBV2 and TRBJ2-7, with a weak D call TRBD1 (5 bases). The CDR3 totals 15 residues. The V end lost 2 bases, the J end lost 0 bases, and 11 bases lay between the germline ends. CDR1 SNHLY and CDR2 FYNNEI come from the germline V gene. This chain's CDR3 is CASSEIQGSSYEQYF. The DNA for the CDR3 is TGTGCCAGCAGTGAAATCCAGGGCAGCTCCTACGAGCAGTACTTC.

This chain joins TRBV5-6 and TRBJ1-3; 8 bases align to TRBD1. Trimming cost V 0 bases and J 9 bases; bases outside gene matches: 8. Germline V gene sequence: CDR1 SGHDT, CDR2 YYEEEE. CDR3 length: 15 amino acids. DNA of the CDR3: TGTGCCAGCAGCTTGGGGACAGGGACCCAAGGCACCATATATTTT. This translates into CASSLGTGTQGTIYF.

Concerning this clone: Other DNA sequences in this sample translate to the same CDR3. This rearrangement joins TRBV4-1 to TRBJ1-2, with D perhaps TRBD1 (6 bases). Looked up from germline, CDR1 is MGHRA and CDR2 is YSYEKL. The CDR3 totals 19 residues. V dropped 0 bases and J dropped 4 bases, with 24 bases sitting between them. The CDR3 spells CASSQDQRRLMGGGYGYTF. The CDR3 bases are TGCGCCAGCAGCCAAGATCAAAGGCGGCTAATGGGAGGGGGCTATGGCTACACCTTC.

The chain is built from TRBV11-2 and TRBJ1-5; D ambiguous. V was cut by 5 bases and J by 3 bases, with 8 bases left in between. The V gene's germline CDR1 is SGHAT and CDR2 FQNNGV. The CDR3 is made up of 13 amino acids. CDR3 sequence reads: CASSSVVNQPQHF. The CDR3, as DNA: TGTGCCAGCAGCAGTGTAGTCAATCAGCCCCAGCATTTT.

V gene TRBV30 combines with J gene TRBJ1-4; 8 bases are a match to TRBD1. The CDR3 contains 14 residues. CDR1 is GTSNPN and CDR2 is SVGIG in the germline V gene (reference sequence). After removal of 4 bases from V and 5 bases from J, the junction contained 6 bases not matched to a gene. The CDR3 loop is CAWTTGTGNEKLFF. The CDR3 DNA reads TGTGCCTGGACCACCGGGACAGGCAATGAAAAACTGTTTTTT.

This rearrangement joins TRBV4-1 to TRBJ2-7; 11 bases fit TRBD1. The germline V gene encodes CDR1 MGHRA and CDR2 YSYEKL. After removal of 3 bases from V and 4 bases from J, the junction contained 5 bases not matched to a gene. The CDR3 totals 15 residues. For the CDR3, the DNA is TGCGCCAGCAGCCAGGCCGGGACAGGGGGTTACGAGCAGTACGTC. Its protein product is CASSQAGTGGYEQYV.

The chain uses TRBV7-9 and TRBJ2-7; TRBD1 matches at 12 bases. With V trimmed by 5 bases and J by 6 bases, 14 bases remained unmatched. This CDR3 has 17 residues. Looked up from germline, CDR1 is SEHNR and CDR2 is FQNEAQ (reference sequence). The CDR3 sequence is CASSPSVPGQGATEQYF. CDR3 in DNA: TGTGCCAGCAGCCCATCGGTCCCGGGACAGGGGGCCACCGAGCAGTACTTC.

The gene calls are TRBV11-3 and TRBJ1-3; 11 nucleotides agree with TRBD1. V lost 5 bases and J lost 4; bases outside the gene matches: 10. The germline CDR1 and CDR2 sequences are SGHNT and YENEEA. This CDR3 has 17 amino acids. The CDR3 DNA is TGTGCCAGCAGCAGGACAGGGGGCCTTCGTTACGGAAACACCATATATTTT. Amino acids: CASSRTGGLRYGNTIYF.

The rearrangement links TRBV5-6 to TRBJ2-3; maybe TRBD1 (5 bases). The CDR3 totals 14 residues. Per the germline V gene, CDR1 is SGHDT and CDR2 is YYEEEE. V was cut by 2 bases and J by 2 bases, with 9 bases left in between. The CDR3 loop is CASSLGAFTDTQYF. Here the CDR3 DNA reads TGTGCCAGCAGCTTAGGGGCCTTCACAGATACGCAGTATTTT.

The chain joins TRBV19 to TRBJ1-1; the D gene is possibly TRBD1 (5 bases). The length of the CDR3 is 16 residues. V lost 3 bases and J lost 2, with 16 bases in between. Germline V lookup: CDR1 LNHDA, CDR2 SQIVND (reference sequence). Here the CDR3 reads CASSIGRVVPNTEAFF. The CDR3 bases are TGTGCCAGTAGTATTGGCAGGGTTGTACCCAACACTGAAGCTTTCTTT.

This chain uses TRBV5-1 with TRBJ1-4; 7 positions agree with TRBD1. V lost 0 bases, J lost 4 bases, and 9 bases stayed unmatched. Germline lookup yields CDR1 SGHRS and CDR2 YFSETQ. This CDR3 has 17 residues. CDR3 nucleotide sequence: TGCGCCAGCAGCTTGGCAGCTTTTTCAGGGGGTAATGAAAAACTGTTTTTT. It encodes CASSLAAFSGGNEKLFF.

This clone was picked up one time. The chain uses TRBV5-4 and TRBJ1-1; D may be TRBD1 (5 bases). The germline V gene encodes CDR1 SGHNT and CDR2 YYREEE (reference sequence). The CDR3 has 18 residues. Trimming cost V 6 bases and J 4 bases, with 28 bases left between them. The CDR3 protein is CASTPGETRSPRGTEAFF. CDR3 DNA sequence: TGTGCCAGCACCCCGGGGGAGACCCGATCACCACGGGGCACTGAAGCTTTCTTT.

The chain has TRBV6-5 and TRBJ1-1, with D possibly being TRBD1 (5 bases). This CDR3 is built from 13 residues. CDR1 is MNHEY, CDR2 SVGAGI, per germline. Trimming removed 6 bases from V and 0 bases from J, with 8 bases in between. This CDR3 is CASRRQLNTEAFF. The CDR3 DNA sequence: TGTGCCAGCAGGAGACAGTTGAACACTGAAGCTTTCTTT.

This chain joins TRBV5-1 and TRBJ2-2; TRBD1 might be the D (6 bases). The CDR3 length is 14 residues. V was clipped by 4 bases and J by 2 bases, with 9 bases between them. CDR1 and CDR2 from the germline V gene are SGHRS and YFSETQ. CDR3 region: CASSVGGNTGELFF. DNA of the CDR3: TGCGCCAGCAGCGTTGGGGGCAACACCGGGGAGCTGTTTTTT.

The gene calls are TRBV11-2 and TRBJ2-2; D gene uncertain. CDR1 is SGHAT, CDR2 FQNNGV, per germline. Trimming stripped 5 bases from V and 3 bases from J, with 13 bases between. CDR3 size: 15 residues. Here the CDR3 DNA reads TGTGCCAGCAGCCTCAACCAGGCCGACACCGGGGAGCTGTTTTTT. Its protein is CASSLNQADTGELFF.

The rearrangement links TRBV6-6 to TRBJ2-2; a weak D match, TRBD2 (5 bases). CDR1 and CDR2 from the germline V gene are MNHNY and SVGAGI (reference sequence). The CDR3 loop spans 16 amino acids. Trimming took off 0 bases at V and 0 bases at J, with 8 bases between the two ends. The CDR3 loop reads CASSYSRAANTGELFF. The CDR3 region has the DNA TGTGCCAGCAGTTACTCGAGGGCAGCGAACACCGGGGAGCTGTTTTTT.

The V and J genes are TRBV6-6 and TRBJ1-1; D possibly corresponds to TRBD1 (5 bases). The germline V gene encodes CDR1 MNHNY and CDR2 SVGAGI (reference sequence). V lost 2 bases and J lost 11, with 12 bases in between. This CDR3 comprises 12 residues. As DNA, the CDR3 is TGTGCCAGCAGTTACGTAGGGGTGTTGGCTTTCTTT. This gives the protein CASSYVGVLAFF.

V is TRBV5-1 and J is TRBJ1-5; D perhaps matches TRBD1 (6 bases). Germline values: CDR1 SGHRS, CDR2 YFSETQ. The germline V and J ends were trimmed by 9 bases and 1 base, with 26 bases remaining between them. The CDR3 consists of 18 residues. CDR3 bases: TGCGCCATCCATAATAATTCAGGGGTGAATTCGAGCAATCAGCCCCAGCATTTT. Protein: CAIHNNSGVNSSNQPQHF.

This chain connects TRBV5-6 to TRBJ1-6, with 8 bases that match TRBD1. CDR1 is SGHDT, CDR2 YYEEEE, per germline. The CDR3 covers 16 residues. The J segment lost 5 bases and the V segment lost 4 bases, leaving 8 bases of the junction unmatched. In DNA form, the CDR3 reads TGTGCCAGCAGCCACAGGGGGATATCACATAATTCACCCCTCCACTTT. Its translation is CASSHRGISHNSPLHF.

The chain combines TRBV7-2 with TRBJ1-1, with 7 bases aligning to TRBD1. The J segment lost 4 bases and the V segment lost 1 base, leaving 0 bases of the junction unmatched. The germline CDR1 and CDR2 sequences are SGHTA and FQGNSA. CDR3 length equals 13 residues. In DNA, the CDR3 is TGTGCCAGCAGCTTAGGACAGGGCACTGAAGCTTTCTTT. Translation: CASSLGQGTEAFF.

The chain links TRBV27 to TRBJ1-1, with TRBD1 matching 10 bases. The CDR3 is 16 amino acids. Germline lookup yields CDR1 MNHEY and CDR2 SMNVEV (reference sequence). Germline trimming cut 3 bases from V and 5 bases from J; bases unmatched to any gene: 9. The CDR3 DNA reads as TGTGCCAGCAGTTTGGGACAGGGGCTACGTGGGACTGAAGCTTTCTTT. It translates to CASSLGQGLRGTEAFF.

This chain links TRBV6-1 with TRBJ1-1; D uncertain. This CDR3 region has 13 residues. V was pared by 0 bases and J by 3 bases, with 5 bases between. CDR1 is MNHNS and CDR2 is SASEGT in the germline V gene. CDR3 in DNA: TGTGCCAGCAGTGAAGCGTTAGACACTGAAGCTTTCTTT. This gives the protein CASSEALDTEAFF.

This chain joins TRBV24-1 and TRBJ2-1; maybe TRBD2 (6 bases). Germline V CDR1 and CDR2: KGHDR, SFDVKD. V was trimmed by 3 bases and J by 9 bases, leaving 17 bases between them. The CDR3 contains 15 residues. The CDR3 is CATSDPRTLRGEQFF. The CDR3 DNA reads as TGTGCCACCAGTGATCCTCGGACTTTGCGGGGTGAGCAGTTCTTC.

This clone was counted only a few times. The chain combines TRBV2 with TRBJ1-4, with 8 bases fitting TRBD1. Germline values: CDR1 SNHLY, CDR2 FYNNEI. The CDR3 covers 15 residues. The trim removed 9 bases at V and 8 bases at J, leaving 14 bases unmatched. CDR3 in amino acids: CASAGGALSQEKLFF. In DNA form, the CDR3 reads TGTGCCAGTGCAGGGGGCGCGTTGTCTCAGGAAAAACTGTTTTTT.

This rearrangement joins TRBV11-2 to TRBJ1-1; D not resolved. Trimming removed 4 bases at V and 3 bases at J, with 9 bases between. Per germline, CDR1 SGHAT and CDR2 FQNNGV. The CDR3 consists of 13 residues. The CDR3 region is CASSSSSYTEAFF. The CDR3 region has the DNA TGTGCCAGCAGCTCGTCTTCCTACACTGAAGCTTTCTTT.

This clone was seen more than once but under ten times. The chain has TRBV30 and TRBJ1-2; possible D gene TRBD1, 5 bases. V was pared by 3 bases and J by 4 bases, with 15 bases between. The CDR3 length is 14 residues. Per the germline V gene, CDR1 is GTSNPN and CDR2 is SVGIG (reference sequence). The chain's CDR3 is CAWRGLGQAYGYTF. In DNA, the CDR3 is TGTGCCTGGAGGGGCCTCGGACAAGCCTATGGCTACACCTTC. Full variable domain (remainder filled in from reference TRBV30 and TRBJ1-2): SQTIHQWPATLVQPVGSPLSLECTVEGTSNPNLYWYRQAAGRGLQLLFYSVGIGQISSEVPQNLSASRPQDRQFILSSKKLLLSDSGFYLCAWRGLGQAYGYTFGSGTRLTVV.